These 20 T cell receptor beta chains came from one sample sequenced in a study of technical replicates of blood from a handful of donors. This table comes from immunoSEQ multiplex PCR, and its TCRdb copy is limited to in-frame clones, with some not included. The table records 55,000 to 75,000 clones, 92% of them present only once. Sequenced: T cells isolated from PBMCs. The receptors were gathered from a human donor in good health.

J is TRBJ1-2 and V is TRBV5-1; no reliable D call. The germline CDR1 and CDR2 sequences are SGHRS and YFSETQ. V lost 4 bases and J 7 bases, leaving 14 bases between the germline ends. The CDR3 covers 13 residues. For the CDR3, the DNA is TGCGCCAGCAGCCCAGTTCCGGCGGGTGGCTACACCTTC. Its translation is CASSPVPAGGYTF.

This CDR3 is CASSTLAGGSYNEQFF. CDR3 sequence (DNA): TGTGCCAGCAGCACCCTAGCGGGAGGCTCCTACAATGAGCAGTTCTTC. The chain uses TRBV14 and TRBJ2-1; 11 nucleotides line up with TRBD2. This CDR3 contains 16 residues. CDR1 SGHDN and CDR2 FVKESK come from the germline V gene. V was clipped by 5 bases and J by 0 bases; unmatched bases: 3. Full variable domain (outside the CDR3, taken from reference TRBV14 and TRBJ2-1): EAGVTQFPSHSVIEKGQTVTLRCDPISGHDNLYWYRRVMGKEIKFLLHFVKESKQDESGMPNNRFLAERTGGTYSTLKVQPAELEDSGVYFCASSTLAGGSYNEQFFGPGTRLTVL.

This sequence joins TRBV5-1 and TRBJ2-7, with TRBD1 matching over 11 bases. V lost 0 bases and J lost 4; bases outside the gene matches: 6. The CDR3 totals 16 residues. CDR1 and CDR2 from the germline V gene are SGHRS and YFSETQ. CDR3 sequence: CASSLDGTGGYYEQYF. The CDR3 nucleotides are TGCGCCAGCAGCTTGGACGGGACAGGGGGATATTACGAGCAGTACTTC.

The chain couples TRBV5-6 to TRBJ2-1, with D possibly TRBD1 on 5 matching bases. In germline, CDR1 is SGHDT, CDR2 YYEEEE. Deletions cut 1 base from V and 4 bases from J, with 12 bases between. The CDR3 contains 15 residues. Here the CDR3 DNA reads TGTGCCAGCAGCTTGAGCCAGGGTGGTTACAATGAGCAGTTCTTC. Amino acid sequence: CASSLSQGGYNEQFF.

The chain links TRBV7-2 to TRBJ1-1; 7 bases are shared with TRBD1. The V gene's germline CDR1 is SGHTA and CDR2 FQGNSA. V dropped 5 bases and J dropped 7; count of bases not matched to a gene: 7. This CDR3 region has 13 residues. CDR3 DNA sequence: TGTGCCAGCAGCCCCGACCAGGGGGTTGAAGCTTTCTTT. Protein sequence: CASSPDQGVEAFF.

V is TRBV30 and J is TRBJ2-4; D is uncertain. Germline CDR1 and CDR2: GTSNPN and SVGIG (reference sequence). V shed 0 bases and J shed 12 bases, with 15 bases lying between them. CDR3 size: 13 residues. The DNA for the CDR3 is TGTGCCTGGAGTGTAGGCACACCAGACACTCAGTACTTC. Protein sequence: CAWSVGTPDTQYF.

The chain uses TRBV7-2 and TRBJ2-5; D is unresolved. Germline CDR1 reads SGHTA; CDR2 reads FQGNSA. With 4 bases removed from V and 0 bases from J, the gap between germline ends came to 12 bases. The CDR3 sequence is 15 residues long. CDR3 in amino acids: CASSSKPSYQETQYF. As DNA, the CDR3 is TGTGCCAGCAGCTCTAAACCTTCGTACCAAGAGACCCAGTACTTC.

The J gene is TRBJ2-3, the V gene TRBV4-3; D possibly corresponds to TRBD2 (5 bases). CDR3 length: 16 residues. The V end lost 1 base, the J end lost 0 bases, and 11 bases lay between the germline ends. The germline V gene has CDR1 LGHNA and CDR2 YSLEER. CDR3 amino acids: CASSQGSGGSTDTQYF. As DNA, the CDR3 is TGCGCCAGCAGCCAAGGCTCCGGCGGGAGCACAGATACGCAGTATTTT.

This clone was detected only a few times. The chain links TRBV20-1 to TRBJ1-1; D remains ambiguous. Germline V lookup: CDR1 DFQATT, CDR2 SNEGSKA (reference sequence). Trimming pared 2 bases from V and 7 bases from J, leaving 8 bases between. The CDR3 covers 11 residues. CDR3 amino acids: CSARTAGEAFF. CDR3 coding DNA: TGCAGTGCTAGAACAGCTGGTGAAGCTTTCTTT.

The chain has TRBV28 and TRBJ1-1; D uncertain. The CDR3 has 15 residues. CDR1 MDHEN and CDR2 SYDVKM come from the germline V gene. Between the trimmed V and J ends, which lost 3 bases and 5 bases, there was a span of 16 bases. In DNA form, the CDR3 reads TGTGCCAGCAGTTTCCCAGGTGGGAGGAGGACTGAAGCTTTCTTT. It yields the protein CASSFPGGRRTEAFF.

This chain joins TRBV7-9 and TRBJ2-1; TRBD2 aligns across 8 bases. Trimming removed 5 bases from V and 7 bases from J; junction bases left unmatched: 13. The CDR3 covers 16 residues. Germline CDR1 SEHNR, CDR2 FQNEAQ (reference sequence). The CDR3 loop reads CASSAKSGSLGNEQFF. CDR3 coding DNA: TGTGCCAGCAGCGCGAAAAGCGGGAGCCTCGGGAATGAGCAGTTCTTC.

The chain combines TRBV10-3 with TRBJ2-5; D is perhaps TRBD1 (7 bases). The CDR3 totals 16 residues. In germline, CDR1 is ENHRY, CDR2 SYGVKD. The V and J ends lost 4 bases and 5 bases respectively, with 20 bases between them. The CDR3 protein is CAISGTGAYGGETQYF. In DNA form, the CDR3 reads TGTGCCATCAGTGGAACAGGGGCTTATGGGGGGGAGACCCAGTACTTC.

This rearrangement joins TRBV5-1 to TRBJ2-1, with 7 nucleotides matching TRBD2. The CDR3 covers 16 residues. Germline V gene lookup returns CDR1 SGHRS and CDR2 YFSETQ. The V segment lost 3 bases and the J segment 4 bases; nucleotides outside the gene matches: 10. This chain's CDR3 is CASSSSFSGPYNEQFF. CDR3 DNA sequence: TGCGCCAGCAGCTCGAGTTTTAGCGGGCCATACAATGAGCAGTTCTTC. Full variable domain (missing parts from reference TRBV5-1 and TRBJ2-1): KAGVTQTPRYLIKTRGQQVTLSCSPISGHRSVSWYQQTPGQGLQFLFEYFSETQRNKGNFPGRFSGRQFSNSRSEMNVSTLELGDSALYLCASSSSFSGPYNEQFFGPGTRLTVL.

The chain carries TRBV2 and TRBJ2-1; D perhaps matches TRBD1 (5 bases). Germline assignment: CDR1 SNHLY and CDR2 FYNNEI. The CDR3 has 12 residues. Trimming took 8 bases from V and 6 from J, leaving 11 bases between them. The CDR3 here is CASAGSGNEQFF. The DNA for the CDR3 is TGTGCCAGCGCAGGGTCGGGCAATGAGCAGTTCTTC.

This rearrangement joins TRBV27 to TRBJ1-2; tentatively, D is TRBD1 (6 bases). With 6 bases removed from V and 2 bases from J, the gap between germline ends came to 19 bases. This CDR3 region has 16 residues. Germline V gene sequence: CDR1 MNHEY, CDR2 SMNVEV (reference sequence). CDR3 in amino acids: CASSGVSGDWNYGYTF. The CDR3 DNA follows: TGTGCCAGCAGCGGCGTTTCAGGGGATTGGAACTATGGCTACACCTTC.

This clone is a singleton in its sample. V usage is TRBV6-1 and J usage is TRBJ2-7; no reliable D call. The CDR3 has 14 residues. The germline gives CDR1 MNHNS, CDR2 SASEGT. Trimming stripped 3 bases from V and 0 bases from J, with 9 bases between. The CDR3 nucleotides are TGTGCCAGCAGTGACGTGGCTGGCTCCTACGAGCAGTACTTC. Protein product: CASSDVAGSYEQYF.

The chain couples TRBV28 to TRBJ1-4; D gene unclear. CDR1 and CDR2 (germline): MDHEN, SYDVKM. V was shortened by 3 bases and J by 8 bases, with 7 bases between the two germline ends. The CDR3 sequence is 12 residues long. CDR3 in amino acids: CASSFIREKLFF. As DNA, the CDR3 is TGTGCCAGCAGTTTTATCCGGGAAAAACTGTTTTTT.

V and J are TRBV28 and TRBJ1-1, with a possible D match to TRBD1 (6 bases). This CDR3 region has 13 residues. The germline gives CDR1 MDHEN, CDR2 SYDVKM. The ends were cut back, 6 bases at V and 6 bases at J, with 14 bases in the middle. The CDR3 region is CASSRYRAAEAFF. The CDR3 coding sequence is TGTGCCAGCAGCCGATACAGGGCGGCTGAAGCTTTCTTT.

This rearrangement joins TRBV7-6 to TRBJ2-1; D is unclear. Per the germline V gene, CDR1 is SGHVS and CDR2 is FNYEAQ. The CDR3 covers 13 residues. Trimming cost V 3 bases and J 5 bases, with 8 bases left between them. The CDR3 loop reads CASSFLTDNEQFF. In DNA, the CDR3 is TGTGCCAGCAGCTTTCTTACTGACAATGAGCAGTTCTTC.

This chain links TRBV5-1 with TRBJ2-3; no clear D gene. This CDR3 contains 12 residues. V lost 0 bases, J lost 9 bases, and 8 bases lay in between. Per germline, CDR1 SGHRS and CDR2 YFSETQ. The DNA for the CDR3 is TGCGCCAGCAGCTTGGACAGTTCGACGCAGTATTTT. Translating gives CASSLDSSTQYF.